These 8 T cell receptor beta chains were sequenced from one sample in a study of naive and memory T cell subsets. Notes on the study in general: Especially in CD8 cells, naive repertoires contained a few larger clonotypes, possibly CD45RA-re-expressing memory cells.

The beta constant-region primer was an equimolar mix of two oligonucleotides covering TRBC1 and TRBC2. Nested alpha and beta constant-region primers with the SP2 primer drove four PCR rounds on ligated cDNA. MiXCR, applied by TCRdb to the UMI-ligation and nested PCR reads, yields one record per CDR3 protein. The repertoire holds about 100,000 distinct CDR3 sequences, with 14% as singletons. The antigens these receptors bind are not known. The sample was naive CD8+ T cells from blood. The receptors here all came from a human donor in good health.

The sample holds many counts of this clonotype. The chain's CDR3 is CASSGVTDTQYF. The CDR3 nucleotides read TGTGCCAGCAGCGGGGTTACAGATACGCAGTATTTT. This chain joins TRBV5-4 and TRBJ2-3; the D is unclear. The CDR3 has 12 amino acids. V shed 4 bases and J shed 3 bases, with 6 bases lying between them. The germline V gene encodes CDR1 SGHNT and CDR2 YYREEE (reference sequence).

The chain carries TRBV13 and TRBJ2-3, with D unclear. From germline, CDR1 is PRHDT and CDR2 FYEKMQ (reference sequence). The CDR3 is made up of 13 amino acids. Trimming cost V 4 bases and J 2 bases, with 7 bases left between them. The CDR3 DNA sequence: TGTGCCAGCAGCTCTAGGGACACAGATACGCAGTATTTT. Translating gives CASSSRDTDTQYF.

This rearrangement joins TRBV25-1 to TRBJ2-3; 9 bases are a match to TRBD1. J was trimmed by 0 bases and V by 3 bases; bases with no gene match: 4. The length of the CDR3 is 16 residues. CDR1 is MGHDK, CDR2 SYGVNS, per germline. CDR3 amino acids: CASSDYRGLSTDTQYF. CDR3 nucleotides: TGTGCCAGCAGTGACTACAGGGGGCTTAGCACAGATACGCAGTATTTT.

The chain links TRBV25-1 to TRBJ2-3; 14 bases fit TRBD2. Germline loops: CDR1 MGHDK, CDR2 SYGVNS. With 7 bases clipped from V and 0 bases from J, the junction kept 9 bases outside the gene matches. This CDR3 has 18 amino acids. The DNA of the CDR3 is TGTGCCAGCACCAAGGGGACTAGCGGGGGTTCTAGCACAGATACGCAGTATTTT. Protein: CASTKGTSGGSSTDTQYF.

This clonotype was observed a handful of times. This rearrangement joins TRBV12-3 or TRBV12-4 to TRBJ2-7, with D perhaps matching TRBD1 or TRBD2 (5 bases each). There are 14 residues in the CDR3. V was clipped by 1 base and J by 2 bases, with 9 bases between them. CDR3 sequence (DNA): TGTGCCAGCAGTTTAGAAGGGGACCCCTACGAGCAGTACTTC. As protein: CASSLEGDPYEQYF.

The V and J genes are TRBV7-2 and TRBJ1-6; TRBD1 might be the D (5 bases). The germline V and J ends were trimmed by 1 base and 4 bases, with 8 bases remaining between them. CDR3 length: 15 residues. Germline V gene sequence: CDR1 SGHTA, CDR2 FQGNSA. The CDR3 bases are TGTGCCAGCAGCTTAGTTAGGGGTTATAATTCACCCCTCCACTTT. As protein: CASSLVRGYNSPLHF.

There are a few counts of this clonotype. The gene calls are TRBV7-9 and TRBJ1-1; 7 nucleotides match TRBD1. Germline V gene data show CDR1 as SEHNR and CDR2 as FQNEAQ (reference sequence). J was trimmed by 8 bases and V by 0 bases; bases with no gene match: 3. The CDR3 is made up of 13 amino acids. CDR3 bases: TGTGCCAGCAGCTTAGCAGGGGGCAAAGAAGCTTTCTTT. Its translation is CASSLAGGKEAFF.

This clonotype was observed at least ten times. V and J are TRBV5-5 and TRBJ2-1, with 9 bases lining up with TRBD1. Per the germline V gene, CDR1 is SGHKS and CDR2 is YYEKEE (reference sequence). The CDR3 has 15 residues. The V gene end was trimmed by 0 bases and the J gene end by 9 bases; junction bases not matched to a gene: 7. CDR3 DNA sequence: TGTGCCAGCAGCTTGGCACAGGGGGCTAGAAGTGAGCAGTTCTTC. Translated, it gives CASSLAQGARSEQFF.